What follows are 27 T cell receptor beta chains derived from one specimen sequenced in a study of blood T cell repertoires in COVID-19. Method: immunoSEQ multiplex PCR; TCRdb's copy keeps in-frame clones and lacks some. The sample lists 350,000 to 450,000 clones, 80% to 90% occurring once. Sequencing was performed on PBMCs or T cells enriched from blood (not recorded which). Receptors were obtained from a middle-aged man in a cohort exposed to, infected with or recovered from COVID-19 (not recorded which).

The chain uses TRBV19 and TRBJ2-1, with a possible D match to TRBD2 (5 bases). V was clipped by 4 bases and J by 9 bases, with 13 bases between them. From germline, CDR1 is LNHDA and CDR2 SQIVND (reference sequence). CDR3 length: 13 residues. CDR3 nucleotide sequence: TGTGCCAGTAGTACCCCATCGGGGTTTGAGCAGTTCTTC. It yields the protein CASSTPSGFEQFF.

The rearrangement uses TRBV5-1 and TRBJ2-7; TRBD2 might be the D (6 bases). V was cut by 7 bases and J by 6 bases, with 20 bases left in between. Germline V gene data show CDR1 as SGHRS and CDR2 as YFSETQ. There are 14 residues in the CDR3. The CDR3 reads CASSRDLSLSEQYF. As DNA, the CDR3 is TGCGCCAGCTCCCGGGACTTATCTCTCTCCGAGCAGTACTTC. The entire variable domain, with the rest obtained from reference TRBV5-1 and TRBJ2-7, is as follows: KAGVTQTPRYLIKTRGQQVTLSCSPISGHRSVSWYQQTPGQGLQFLFEYFSETQRNKGNFPGRFSGRQFSNSRSEMNVSTLELGDSALYLCASSRDLSLSEQYFGPGTRLTVT.

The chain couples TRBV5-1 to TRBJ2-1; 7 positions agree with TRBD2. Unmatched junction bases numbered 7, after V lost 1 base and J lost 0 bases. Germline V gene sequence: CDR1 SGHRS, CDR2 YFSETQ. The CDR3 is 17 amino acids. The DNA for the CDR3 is TGCGCCAGCAGCTTGCAGCCTAGCGGTAGCTCCTACAATGAGCAGTTCTTC. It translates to CASSLQPSGSSYNEQFF. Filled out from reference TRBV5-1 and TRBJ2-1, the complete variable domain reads KAGVTQTPRYLIKTRGQQVTLSCSPISGHRSVSWYQQTPGQGLQFLFEYFSETQRNKGNFPGRFSGRQFSNSRSEMNVSTLELGDSALYLCASSLQPSGSSYNEQFFGPGTRLTVL.

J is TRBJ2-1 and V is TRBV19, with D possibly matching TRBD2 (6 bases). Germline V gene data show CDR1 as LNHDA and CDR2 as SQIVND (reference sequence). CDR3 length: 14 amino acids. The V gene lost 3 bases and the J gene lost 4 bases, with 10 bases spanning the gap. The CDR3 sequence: CASSMRGVYNEQFF. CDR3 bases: TGTGCCAGTAGTATGCGGGGCGTTTACAATGAGCAGTTCTTC.

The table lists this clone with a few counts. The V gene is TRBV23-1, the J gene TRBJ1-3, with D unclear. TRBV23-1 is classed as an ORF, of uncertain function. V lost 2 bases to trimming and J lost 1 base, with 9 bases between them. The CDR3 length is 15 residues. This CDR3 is CASSQEADSGNTIYF. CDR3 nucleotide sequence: TGCGCCAGCAGTCAAGAGGCGGATTCTGGAAACACCATATATTTT.

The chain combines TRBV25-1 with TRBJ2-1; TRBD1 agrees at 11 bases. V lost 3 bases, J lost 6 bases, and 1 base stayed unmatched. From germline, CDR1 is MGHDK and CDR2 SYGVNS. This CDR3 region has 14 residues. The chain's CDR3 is CASSDGTGGNEQFF. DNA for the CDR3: TGTGCCAGCAGTGATGGGACAGGGGGCAATGAGCAGTTCTTC. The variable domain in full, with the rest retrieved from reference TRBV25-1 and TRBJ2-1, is EADIYQTPRYLVIGTGKKITLECSQTMGHDKMYWYQQDPGMELHLIHYSYGVNSTEKGDLSSESTVSRIRTEHFPLTLESARPSHTSQYLCASSDGTGGNEQFFGPGTRLTVL.

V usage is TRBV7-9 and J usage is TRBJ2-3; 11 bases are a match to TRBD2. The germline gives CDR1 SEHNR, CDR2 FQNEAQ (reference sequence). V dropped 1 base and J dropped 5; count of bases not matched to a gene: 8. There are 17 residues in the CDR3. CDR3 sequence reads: CASSLVVLAGAKDTQYF. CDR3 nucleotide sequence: TGTGCCAGCAGCTTAGTAGTACTAGCGGGAGCCAAAGATACGCAGTATTTT.

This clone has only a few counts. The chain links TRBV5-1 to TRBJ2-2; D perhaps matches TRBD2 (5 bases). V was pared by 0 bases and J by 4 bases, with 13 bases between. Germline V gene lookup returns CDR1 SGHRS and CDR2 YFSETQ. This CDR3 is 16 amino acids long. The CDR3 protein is CASSLDVGEVTGELFF. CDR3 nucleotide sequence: TGCGCCAGCAGCTTGGATGTGGGAGAGGTCACCGGGGAGCTGTTTTTT.

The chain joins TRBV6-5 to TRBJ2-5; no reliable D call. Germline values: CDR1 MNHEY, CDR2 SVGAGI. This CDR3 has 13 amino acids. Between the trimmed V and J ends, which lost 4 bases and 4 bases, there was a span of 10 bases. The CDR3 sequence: CASSCPPGETQYF. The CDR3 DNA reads TGTGCCAGCAGTTGCCCTCCCGGAGAGACCCAGTACTTC.

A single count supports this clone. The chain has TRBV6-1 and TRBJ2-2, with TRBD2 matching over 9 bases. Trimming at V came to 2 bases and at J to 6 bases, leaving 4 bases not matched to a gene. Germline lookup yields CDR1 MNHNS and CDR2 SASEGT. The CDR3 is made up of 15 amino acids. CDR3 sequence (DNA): TGTGCCAGCAGTGAACACGGGACTAGCTCCGGGGAGCTGTTTTTT. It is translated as CASSEHGTSSGELFF.

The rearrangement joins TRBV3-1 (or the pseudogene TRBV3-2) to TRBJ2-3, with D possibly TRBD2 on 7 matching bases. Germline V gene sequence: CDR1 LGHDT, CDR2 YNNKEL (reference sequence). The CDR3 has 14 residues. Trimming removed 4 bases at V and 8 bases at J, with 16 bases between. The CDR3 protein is CASSPPGGGPTQYF. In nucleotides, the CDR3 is TGTGCCAGCAGCCCCCCGGGCGGGGGCCCTACGCAGTATTTT.

The CDR3 loop is CASTDRALGQPQHF. The CDR3 coding sequence is TGTGCCAGCACCGACAGGGCCCTAGGACAGCCCCAGCATTTT. The V and J genes are TRBV19 and TRBJ1-5; the match to TRBD1 covers 7 bases. Germline CDR1 reads LNHDA; CDR2 reads SQIVND (reference sequence). The CDR3 contains 14 residues. V trimming: 9 bases; J trimming: 7 bases; junction bases outside the gene matches: 12.

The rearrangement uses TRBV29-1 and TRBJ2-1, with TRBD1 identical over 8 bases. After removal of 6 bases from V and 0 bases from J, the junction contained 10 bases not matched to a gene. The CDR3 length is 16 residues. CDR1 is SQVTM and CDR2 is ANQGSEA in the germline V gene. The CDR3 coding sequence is TGCAGCGTCAACAGGGGGTTAAGTGGCTCCTACAATGAGCAGTTCTTC. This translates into CSVNRGLSGSYNEQFF.

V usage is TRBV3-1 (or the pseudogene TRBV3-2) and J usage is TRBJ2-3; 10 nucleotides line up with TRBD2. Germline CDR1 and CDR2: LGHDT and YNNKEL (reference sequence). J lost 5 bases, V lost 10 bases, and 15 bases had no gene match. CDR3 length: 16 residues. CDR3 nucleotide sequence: TGTGCCACCACGATTCGGGGAGCGGGAGGGAGAGATACGCAGTATTTT. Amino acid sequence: CATTIRGAGGRDTQYF.

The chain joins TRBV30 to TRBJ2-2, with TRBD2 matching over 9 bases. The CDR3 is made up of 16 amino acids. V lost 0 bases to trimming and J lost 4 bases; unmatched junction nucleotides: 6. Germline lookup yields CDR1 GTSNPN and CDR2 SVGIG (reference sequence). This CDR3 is CAWSVLGTSFTGELFF. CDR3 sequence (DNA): TGTGCCTGGAGTGTACTAGGGACTAGCTTCACCGGGGAGCTGTTTTTT.

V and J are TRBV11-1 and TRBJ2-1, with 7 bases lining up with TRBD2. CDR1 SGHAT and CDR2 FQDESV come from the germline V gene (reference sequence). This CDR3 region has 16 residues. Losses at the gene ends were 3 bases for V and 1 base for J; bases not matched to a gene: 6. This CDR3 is CASSFSLAVSYNEQFF. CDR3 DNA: TGTGCCAGCAGCTTCTCGCTAGCGGTATCCTACAATGAGCAGTTCTTC.

In nucleotides, the CDR3 is TGTGCCAGCAGTCCCCCGGACAGGGGAAGGGACTACAATGAGCAGTTCTTC. It codes for CASSPPDRGRDYNEQFF. The chain has TRBV28 and TRBJ2-1; 9 positions agree with TRBD1. The germline V gene encodes CDR1 MDHEN and CDR2 SYDVKM. CDR3 length equals 17 residues. Trimming at V came to 5 bases and at J to 3 bases, leaving 11 bases not matched to a gene.

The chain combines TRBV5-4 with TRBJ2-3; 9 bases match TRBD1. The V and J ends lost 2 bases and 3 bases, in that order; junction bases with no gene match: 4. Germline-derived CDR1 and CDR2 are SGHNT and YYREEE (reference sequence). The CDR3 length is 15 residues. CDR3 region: CASSLGTGKTDTQYF. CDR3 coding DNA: TGTGCCAGCAGCTTAGGGACAGGGAAGACAGATACGCAGTATTTT.

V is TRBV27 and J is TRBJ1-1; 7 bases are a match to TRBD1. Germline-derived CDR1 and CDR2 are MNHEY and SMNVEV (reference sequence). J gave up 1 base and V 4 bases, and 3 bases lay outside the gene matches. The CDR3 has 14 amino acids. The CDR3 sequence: CASSSGQRNTEAFF. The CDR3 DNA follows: TGTGCCAGCAGTTCGGGACAGAGGAACACTGAAGCTTTCTTT.

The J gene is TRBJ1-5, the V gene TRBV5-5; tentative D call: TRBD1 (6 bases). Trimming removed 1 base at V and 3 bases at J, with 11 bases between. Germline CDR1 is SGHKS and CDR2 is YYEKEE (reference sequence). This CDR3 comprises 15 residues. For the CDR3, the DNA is TGTGCCAGCAGCTTGATGGGGGCCACCAATCAGCCCCAGCATTTT. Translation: CASSLMGATNQPQHF.

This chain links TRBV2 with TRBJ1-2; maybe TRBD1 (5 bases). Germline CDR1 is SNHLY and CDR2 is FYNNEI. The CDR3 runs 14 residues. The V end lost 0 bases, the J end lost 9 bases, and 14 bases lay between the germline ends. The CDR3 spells CASSEATAGDRYTF. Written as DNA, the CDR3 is TGTGCCAGCAGTGAAGCTACGGCGGGGGATCGCTACACCTTC.

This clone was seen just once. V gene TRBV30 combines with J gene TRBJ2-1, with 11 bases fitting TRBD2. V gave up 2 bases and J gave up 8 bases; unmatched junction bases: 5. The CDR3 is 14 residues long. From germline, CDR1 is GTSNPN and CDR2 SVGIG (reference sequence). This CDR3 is CAWSPGLAEDEQFF. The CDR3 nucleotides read TGTGCCTGGAGTCCGGGACTAGCGGAGGATGAGCAGTTCTTC.

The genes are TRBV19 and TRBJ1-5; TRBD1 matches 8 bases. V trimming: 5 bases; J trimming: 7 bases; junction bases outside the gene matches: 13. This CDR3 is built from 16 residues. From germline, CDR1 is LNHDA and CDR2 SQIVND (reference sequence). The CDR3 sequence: CASSGTDRGGPQPQHF. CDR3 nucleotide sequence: TGTGCCAGTAGTGGAACAGACAGGGGAGGACCCCAGCCCCAGCATTTT. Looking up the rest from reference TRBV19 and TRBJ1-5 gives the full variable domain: DGGITQSPKYLFRKEGQNVTLSCEQNLNHDAMYWYRQDPGQGLRLIYYSQIVNDFQKGDIAEGYSVSREKKESFPLTVTSAQKNPTAFYLCASSGTDRGGPQPQHFGDGTRLSIL.

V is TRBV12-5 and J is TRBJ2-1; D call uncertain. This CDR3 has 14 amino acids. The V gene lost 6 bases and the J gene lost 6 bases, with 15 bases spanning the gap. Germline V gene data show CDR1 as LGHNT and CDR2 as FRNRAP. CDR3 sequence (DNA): TGTGCTAGTGGAAATGGGCCTCAGGTCAATGAGCAGTTCTTC. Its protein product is CASGNGPQVNEQFF. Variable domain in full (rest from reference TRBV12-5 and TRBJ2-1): DARVTQTPRHKVTEMGQEVTMRCQPILGHNTVFWYRQTMMQGLELLAYFRNRAPLDDSGMPKDRFSAEMPDATLATLKIQPSEPRDSAVYFCASGNGPQVNEQFFGPGTRLTVL.

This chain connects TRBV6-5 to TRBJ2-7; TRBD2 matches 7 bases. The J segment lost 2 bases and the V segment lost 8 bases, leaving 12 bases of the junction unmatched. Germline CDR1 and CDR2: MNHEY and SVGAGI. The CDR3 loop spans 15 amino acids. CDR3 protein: CASPDPSGFTYEQYF. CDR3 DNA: TGTGCCAGCCCAGACCCTAGCGGATTTACCTACGAGCAGTACTTC.

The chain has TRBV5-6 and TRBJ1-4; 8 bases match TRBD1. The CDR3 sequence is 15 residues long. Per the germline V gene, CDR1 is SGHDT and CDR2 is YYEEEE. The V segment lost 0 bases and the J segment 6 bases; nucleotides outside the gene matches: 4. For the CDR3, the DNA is TGTGCCAGCAGCTTGGGGTCGGACAGGGATGAAAAACTGTTTTTT. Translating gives CASSLGSDRDEKLFF.

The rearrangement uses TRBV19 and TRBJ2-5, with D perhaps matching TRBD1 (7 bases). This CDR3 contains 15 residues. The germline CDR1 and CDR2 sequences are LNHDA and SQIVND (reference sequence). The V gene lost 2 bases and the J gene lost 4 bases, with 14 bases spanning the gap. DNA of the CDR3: TGTGCCAGTAGTATACAGGGGGGAATGGGAGAGACCCAGTACTTC. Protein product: CASSIQGGMGETQYF. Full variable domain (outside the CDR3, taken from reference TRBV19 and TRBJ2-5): DGGITQSPKYLFRKEGQNVTLSCEQNLNHDAMYWYRQDPGQGLRLIYYSQIVNDFQKGDIAEGYSVSREKKESFPLTVTSAQKNPTAFYLCASSIQGGMGETQYFGPGTRLLVL.